This T cell receptor (beta chain) derives from a study of blood T cell repertoires in COVID-19. The trim removed 3 bases at V and 5 bases at J, leaving 7 bases unmatched. Per germline, CDR1 SGDLS and CDR2 YYNGEE. The CDR3 loop spans 15 amino acids. Only in-frame clones appear in the TCRdb table, and some are missing; sequencing was by immunoSEQ multiplex PCR. This sample carries 310,000 or so clones, 80% to 90% of them seen once, and the ten largest clones take 1%. This TCR was recovered from a middle-aged man with active or convalescent COVID-19. Material: peripheral blood. The chain combines TRBV9 with TRBJ2-2, with 7 nucleotides matching TRBD1. Here the CDR3 reads CASSATGQRTGELFF. The CDR3 nucleotides are TGTGCCAGCAGCGCCACGGGACAGCGTACCGGGGAGCTGTTTTTT.